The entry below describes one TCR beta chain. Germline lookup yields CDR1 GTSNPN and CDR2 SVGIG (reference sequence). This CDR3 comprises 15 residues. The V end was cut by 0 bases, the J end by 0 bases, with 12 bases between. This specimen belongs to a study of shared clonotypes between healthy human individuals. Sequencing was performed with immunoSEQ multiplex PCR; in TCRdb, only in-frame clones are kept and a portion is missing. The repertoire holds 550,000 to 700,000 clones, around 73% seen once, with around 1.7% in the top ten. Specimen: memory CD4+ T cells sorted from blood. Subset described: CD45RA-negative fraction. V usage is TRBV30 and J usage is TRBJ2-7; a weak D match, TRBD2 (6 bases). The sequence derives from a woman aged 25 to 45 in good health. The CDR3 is CAWSVTGLSSYEQYF. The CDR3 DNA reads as TGTGCCTGGAGTGTAACGGGACTTTCCTCCTACGAGCAGTACTTC.